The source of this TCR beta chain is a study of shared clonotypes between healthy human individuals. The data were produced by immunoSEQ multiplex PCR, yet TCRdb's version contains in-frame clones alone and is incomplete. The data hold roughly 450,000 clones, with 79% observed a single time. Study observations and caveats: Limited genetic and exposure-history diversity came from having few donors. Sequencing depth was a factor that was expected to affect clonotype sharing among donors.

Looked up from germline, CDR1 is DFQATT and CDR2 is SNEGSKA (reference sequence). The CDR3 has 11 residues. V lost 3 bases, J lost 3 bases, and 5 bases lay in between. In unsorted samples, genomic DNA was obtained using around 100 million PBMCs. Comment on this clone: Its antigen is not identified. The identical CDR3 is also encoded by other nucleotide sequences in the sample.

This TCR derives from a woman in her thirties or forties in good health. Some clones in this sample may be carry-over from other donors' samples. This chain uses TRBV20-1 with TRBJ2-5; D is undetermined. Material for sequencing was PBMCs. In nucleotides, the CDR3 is TGCAGTGCTAGGGTAGAAGAGACCCAGTACTTC. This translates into CSARVEETQYF.